The 23 T cell receptor beta chains presented below share a single source sample, sequenced in a study of naive CD8 T cells in extremely preterm neonates. Here immunoSEQ multiplex PCR was the method, and the copy in TCRdb shows in-frame clones only, minus some. Altogether more than 4,500 clones are present, just under 98% being singletons, with the ten largest covering 0.95% to 1.5%. Input material: naive CD8+ T cells from blood. The receptor source for this set is a human donor in good health.

This chain links TRBV5-6 with TRBJ2-1; a possible D gene is TRBD2 (6 bases). CDR3 size: 14 residues. Germline lookup yields CDR1 SGHDT and CDR2 YYEEEE. V shed 3 bases and J shed 8 bases, with 15 bases lying between them. CDR3 nucleotides: TGTGCCAGCAGCTCGGGAGATTTCGGCTATGAGCAGTTCTTC. This gives the protein CASSSGDFGYEQFF.

The rearrangement links TRBV5-1 to TRBJ1-1; D is uncertain. Germline V gives CDR1 SGHRS, CDR2 YFSETQ. The CDR3 covers 13 residues. The ends were cut back, 2 bases at V and 1 base at J, with 6 bases in the middle. The CDR3 loop is CASSFRENTEAFF. The DNA for the CDR3 is TGCGCCAGCAGCTTTCGGGAGAACACTGAAGCTTTCTTT.

This chain uses TRBV2 with TRBJ2-2; D uncertain. Germline CDR1 SNHLY, CDR2 FYNNEI. The CDR3 contains 13 residues. V lost 8 bases to trimming and J lost 1 base, with 8 bases between them. CDR3 sequence: CASLPGNTGELFF. CDR3 nucleotide sequence: TGTGCCAGCTTACCGGGGAACACCGGGGAGCTGTTTTTT.

The rearrangement uses TRBV5-6 and TRBJ1-2; 7 bases match TRBD1. Germline V gene sequence: CDR1 SGHDT, CDR2 YYEEEE. Trimming cost V 1 base and J 2 bases; bases outside gene matches: 5. CDR3 size: 15 residues. The CDR3 loop reads CASSLPPTGNYGYTF. In nucleotides, the CDR3 is TGTGCCAGCAGCTTGCCCCCGACAGGGAACTATGGCTACACCTTC.

This chain connects TRBV19 to TRBJ2-7, with 9 nucleotides matching TRBD2. J lost 0 bases, V lost 7 bases, and 7 bases had no gene match. There are 15 residues in the CDR3. Germline CDR1 and CDR2: LNHDA and SQIVND (reference sequence). Here the CDR3 reads CASTVGAGGSYEQYF. CDR3 coding DNA: TGTGCCAGTACTGTGGGAGCGGGGGGCTCCTACGAGCAGTACTTC.

V usage is TRBV6-1 and J usage is TRBJ2-1; 9 bases line up with TRBD2. This CDR3 contains 16 residues. V lost 0 bases to trimming and J lost 6 bases; unmatched junction nucleotides: 6. Looked up from germline, CDR1 is MNHNS and CDR2 is SASEGT. CDR3 in amino acids: CASSEAALAGTNEQFF. The CDR3 coding sequence is TGTGCCAGCAGTGAAGCAGCTCTAGCGGGGACCAATGAGCAGTTCTTC.

The CDR3 here is CASSYTLSGRATDTQYF. Here the CDR3 DNA reads TGTGCCAGCAGTTACACTCTTAGCGGGAGGGCCACAGATACGCAGTATTTT. J is TRBJ2-3 and V is TRBV6-9; TRBD2 matches at 11 bases. CDR1 MNHGY and CDR2 SVAAGI come from the germline V gene. J lost 2 bases, V lost 3 bases, and 7 bases had no gene match. CDR3 size: 17 residues.

The CDR3 DNA is TGCGCCAGCAGCCAAGGAACCGTCTATAATGAAAAACTGTTTTTT. It yields the protein CASSQGTVYNEKLFF. The chain has TRBV4-1 and TRBJ1-4; no firm D call. The V end lost 1 base, the J end lost 4 bases, and 10 bases lay between the germline ends. Germline CDR1 reads MGHRA; CDR2 reads YSYEKL. The CDR3 is made up of 15 amino acids.

CDR3 sequence: CASSLYMTGGGNPEAFF. In DNA, the CDR3 is TGCGCCAGCAGCCTCTACATGACAGGGGGAGGTAACCCTGAAGCTTTCTTT. This chain connects TRBV4-1 to TRBJ1-1; TRBD1 matches 9 bases. V lost 4 bases, J lost 6 bases, and 15 bases stayed unmatched. Germline CDR1 is MGHRA and CDR2 is YSYEKL. The length of the CDR3 is 17 residues.

The rearrangement uses TRBV10-1 and TRBJ2-3; tentative D call: TRBD2 (6 bases). This CDR3 comprises 19 residues. Deletions cut 3 bases from V and 2 bases from J, with 24 bases between. From germline, CDR1 is WNHNN and CDR2 SYGVQD (reference sequence). CDR3 in amino acids: CASSELGAPNPDYTDTQYF. CDR3 nucleotide sequence: TGCGCCAGCAGTGAACTAGGAGCACCTAACCCGGACTACACAGATACGCAGTATTTT.

This sequence joins TRBV9 and TRBJ2-7; 7 positions agree with TRBD1. The CDR3 totals 15 residues. J lost 2 bases, V lost 4 bases, and 9 bases had no gene match. In germline, CDR1 is SGDLS, CDR2 YYNGEE. The CDR3 is CASSPLPGTAYEQYF. The CDR3, as DNA: TGTGCCAGCAGCCCGCTTCCCGGGACAGCCTACGAGCAGTACTTC.

On this clone itself: At one of its ends the junction is not consistent with the germline gene, which may arise from a read error. The V gene is TRBV7-2, the J gene TRBJ2-4; the match to TRBD2 covers 10 bases. Germline CDR1 is SGHTA and CDR2 is FQGNSA. The CDR3 contains 11 residues. CDR3 bases: TGTGCCAGCACCTCCGGGACTAGCGTTTCCTTC. Amino acids: CASTSGTSVSF.

V usage is TRBV11-2 and J usage is TRBJ2-5; unclear D gene. The CDR3 loop spans 9 amino acids. CDR1 SGHAT and CDR2 FQNNGV come from the germline V gene. The CDR3 DNA follows: TGTGCTACTGGAGAGACCCAGTACTTC. Protein sequence: CATGETQYF.

CDR3 DNA sequence: TGTGCCAGCCGCGGGACCGAGCAGTACTTC. The encoded protein is CASRGTEQYF. V is TRBV7-8 and J is TRBJ2-5, with TRBD2 as a possible D gene (6 bases). The end of the DNA fits TRBJ2-7 better, so the J call may be wrong. The CDR3 is 10 amino acids. Germline V lookup: CDR1 SGHVS, CDR2 FQNEAQ.

V and J are TRBV7-9 and TRBJ2-7; no definite D call. Looked up from germline, CDR1 is SEHNR and CDR2 is FQNEAQ (reference sequence). V lost 4 bases to trimming and J lost 2 bases, with 6 bases between them. CDR3 length: 12 residues. CDR3 sequence: CASSSGTYEQYF. DNA of the CDR3: TGTGCCAGCAGCTCAGGAACCTACGAGCAGTACTTC.

The chain recombines TRBV5-6 with TRBJ2-7; 9 nucleotides agree with TRBD2. The CDR3 totals 13 residues. V was clipped by 0 bases and J by 6 bases; unmatched bases: 1. Germline CDR1 and CDR2: SGHDT and YYEEEE. The CDR3: CASSLASGIEQYF. Here the CDR3 DNA reads TGTGCCAGCAGCTTGGCTAGCGGGATCGAGCAGTACTTC. Variable domain in full (rest from reference TRBV5-6 and TRBJ2-7): DAGVTQSPTHLIKTRGQQVTLRCSPKSGHDTVSWYQQALGQGPQFIFQYYEEEERQRGNFPDRFSGHQFPNYSSELNVNALLLGDSALYLCASSLASGIEQYFGPGTRLTVT.

The chain joins TRBV29-1 to TRBJ1-1; no reliable D call. The CDR3 sequence is 11 residues long. Between the trimmed V and J ends, which lost 7 bases and 4 bases, there was a span of 10 bases. Germline V CDR1 and CDR2: SQVTM, ANQGSEA. This CDR3 reads CSASGGTEAFF. The DNA of the CDR3 is TGCAGCGCCTCGGGAGGCACTGAAGCTTTCTTT.

This chain uses TRBV5-8 with TRBJ2-1, with 9 bases aligning to TRBD1. CDR1 is SGHTS, CDR2 YDEGEE, per germline. The length of the CDR3 is 17 residues. Losses at the gene ends were 2 bases for V and 0 bases for J; bases not matched to a gene: 6. Written as DNA, the CDR3 is TGTGCCAGCAGCTTTTTTGGACAGGGGTACTCCTACAATGAGCAGTTCTTC. This gives the protein CASSFFGQGYSYNEQFF.

The chain's CDR3 is CASTLAGGPQETQYF. The DNA for the CDR3 is TGTGCCAGCACACTAGCGGGAGGGCCGCAAGAGACCCAGTACTTC. J is TRBJ2-5 and V is TRBV19; 13 positions agree with TRBD2. The germline gives CDR1 LNHDA, CDR2 SQIVND (reference sequence). This CDR3 contains 15 residues. The junction had 6 bases not matched to a gene; V was cut back by 9 bases and J by 2 bases.

The V gene is TRBV6-1, the J gene TRBJ2-7, with 7 bases matching TRBD1. The junction had 7 bases not matched to a gene; V was cut back by 1 base and J by 1 base. Germline V gene sequence: CDR1 MNHNS, CDR2 SASEGT. This CDR3 comprises 16 residues. The CDR3 protein is CASSEDRTGWSYEQYF. CDR3 nucleotide sequence: TGTGCCAGCAGTGAAGACCGGACAGGTTGGTCCTACGAGCAGTACTTC.

The chain joins TRBV2 to TRBJ2-5, with TRBD1 matching 7 bases. There are 15 residues in the CDR3. The germline V gene encodes CDR1 SNHLY and CDR2 FYNNEI. V gave up 2 bases and J gave up 5 bases; unmatched junction bases: 8. The DNA for the CDR3 is TGTGCCAGCAGTGAATACAAGGGGGCCGGGGAGACCCAGTACTTC. It is translated as CASSEYKGAGETQYF.

On this clone: The identical CDR3 is also encoded by other nucleotide sequences in the sample. V and J are TRBV7-3 and TRBJ1-4; no definite D call. Germline V lookup: CDR1 SGHTA, CDR2 FQGTGA. The CDR3 totals 13 residues. Trimming removed 4 bases at V and 7 bases at J, with 10 bases between. In DNA, the CDR3 is TGTGCCAGCAGCTACCGGGAGGGTGAAAAACTGTTTTTT. Amino acid sequence: CASSYREGEKLFF.

The rearrangement joins TRBV2 to TRBJ1-1; D remains ambiguous. Trimming stripped 9 bases from V and 7 bases from J, with 12 bases between. The CDR3 runs 11 residues. CDR1 and CDR2 from the germline V gene are SNHLY and FYNNEI. CDR3 protein: CARREGLEAFF. DNA for the CDR3: TGTGCCAGAAGAGAAGGTCTTGAAGCTTTCTTT.